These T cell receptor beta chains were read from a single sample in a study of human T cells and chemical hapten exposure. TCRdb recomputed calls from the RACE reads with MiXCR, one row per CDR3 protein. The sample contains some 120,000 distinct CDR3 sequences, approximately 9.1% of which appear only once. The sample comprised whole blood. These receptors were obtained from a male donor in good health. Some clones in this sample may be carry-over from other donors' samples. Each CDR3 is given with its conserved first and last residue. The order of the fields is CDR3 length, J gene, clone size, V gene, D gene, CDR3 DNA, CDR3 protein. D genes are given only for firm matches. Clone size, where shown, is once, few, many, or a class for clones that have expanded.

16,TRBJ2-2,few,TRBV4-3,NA,TGCGCCAGCAGCCAAGACCGGGACAATCCTCTAAGGGAGCTGTTTTTT,CASSQDRDNPLRELFF
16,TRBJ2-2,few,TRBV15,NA,TGTGCCACCAGCAGAGATCGCGGGGTAAACACCGGGGAGCTGTTTTTT,CATSRDRGVNTGELFF
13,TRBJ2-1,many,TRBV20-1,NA,TGCAGTGCAAGGGACGGTAGGGGTGATGAGCAGTTCTTC,CSARDGRGDEQFF
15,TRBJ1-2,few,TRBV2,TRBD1,TGTGCCAGCAGTGGGTGGCAGGGGGCCGGCTATGGCTACACCTTC,CASSGWQGAGYGYTF
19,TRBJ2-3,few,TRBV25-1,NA,TGTGCCAGCAGTGATCCCTCTTTAGGTTTTGAGCGGGGCACAGATACGCAGTATTTT,CASSDPSLGFERGTDTQYF
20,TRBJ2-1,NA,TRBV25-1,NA,TGTGCCAGCAGTGAATGGGGCAGGGGGGGAGCTCCTCTTTCCTACAATGAGCAGTTCTTC,CASSEWGRGGAPLSYNEQFF
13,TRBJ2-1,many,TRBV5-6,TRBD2,TGTGCCAGCAGATCCTGGGGGGGGAATGAGCAGTTCTTC,CASRSWGGNEQFF
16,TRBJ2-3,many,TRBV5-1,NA,TGCGCCAGCAGCTTGAATATCGGACCAAGCACAGATACGCAGTATTTT,CASSLNIGPSTDTQYF
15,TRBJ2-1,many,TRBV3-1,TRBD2,TGTGCCAGCAGCCCGACTAGCGGGTATTACAATGAGCAGTTCTTC,CASSPTSGYYNEQFF
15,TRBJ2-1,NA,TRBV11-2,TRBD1,TGTGCCAGCAGCTCCCGACAGGGGGCCTACAATGAGCAGTTCTTC,CASSSRQGAYNEQFF
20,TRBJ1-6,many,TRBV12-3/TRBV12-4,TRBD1,TGTGCCAGCAGTTTAACCCGATATGGACAGGGATCGCCCTATAATTCACCCCTCCACTTT,CASSLTRYGQGSPYNSPLHF
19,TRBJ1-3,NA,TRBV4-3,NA,TGCGCCAGCAGCCAAGATCAGGGGCAAGGAGGCACCTCTGGAAACACCATATATTTT,CASSQDQGQGGTSGNTIYF
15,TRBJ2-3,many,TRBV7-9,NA,TGTGCCAGCAGCTTAGCGGATATGGGGCCGGATACGCAGTATTTT,CASSLADMGPDTQYF
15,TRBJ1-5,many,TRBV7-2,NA,TGTGCCAGCAGCCCCCTAATTGGGTCAGGTCAGCCCCAGCATTTT,CASSPLIGSGQPQHF
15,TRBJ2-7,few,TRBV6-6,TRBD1,TGTGCCAGCAGTACTGGACAGGGGCCCTCCGACGAGCAGTACTTC,CASSTGQGPSDEQYF
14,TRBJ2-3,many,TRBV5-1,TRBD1,TGCGCCAGCAGCCCGGACAGGGGGCGAGATACGCAGTATTTT,CASSPDRGRDTQYF
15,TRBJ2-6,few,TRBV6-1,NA,TGTGCCAGCAGTGGCACCTTCTCTGGGGCCAACGTCCTGACTTTC,CASSGTFSGANVLTF
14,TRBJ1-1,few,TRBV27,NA,TGTGCCAGCAGTCCGGAACGGATGAACACTGAAGCTTTCTTT,CASSPERMNTEAFF
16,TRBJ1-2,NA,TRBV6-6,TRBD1,TGTGCCAGCACCGACGGGGGACAGGGGGTCGGGTATGGCTACACCTTC,CASTDGGQGVGYGYTF
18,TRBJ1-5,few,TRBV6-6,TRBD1,TGTGCCAGCAGTTACCAACTCCGGGACAGGGCCTGGAATCAGCCCCAGCATTTT,CASSYQLRDRAWNQPQHF
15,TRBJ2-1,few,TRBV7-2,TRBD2,TGTGCCAGCAGCCTAAGCGGGGGGGCCGTGAATGAGCAGTTCTTC,CASSLSGGAVNEQFF
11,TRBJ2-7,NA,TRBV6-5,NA,TGTGCCAGCAAGGGGGTGTACGAGCAGTACTTC,CASKGVYEQYF
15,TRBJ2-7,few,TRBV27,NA,TGTGCCAGCAGTTCGATTCCGCAGGGTACCTACGAGCAGTACTTC,CASSSIPQGTYEQYF
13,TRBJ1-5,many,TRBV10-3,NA,TGTGCCATCAGTGTTGGAGGGGATCAGCCCCAGCATTTT,CAISVGGDQPQHF
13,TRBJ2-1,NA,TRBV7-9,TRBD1,TGTGCCAGCAGCTGGGACAGGGTCAATGAGCAGTTCTTC,CASSWDRVNEQFF
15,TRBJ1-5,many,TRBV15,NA,TGTGCCACCAGCAGAGATGGGCAAGGGATTCAGCCCCAGCATTTT,CATSRDGQGIQPQHF
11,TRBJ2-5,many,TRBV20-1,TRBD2,TGCAGTGCCATAGCGGGGGAGACCCAGTACTTC,CSAIAGETQYF
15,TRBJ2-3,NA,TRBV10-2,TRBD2,TGCGCCAGCAGAGGGACTAGCGGGAGGACAGATACGCAGTATTTT,CASRGTSGRTDTQYF
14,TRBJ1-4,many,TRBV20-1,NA,TGCAGTGCTAGAAGCCCAGCAACTAATGAAAAACTGTTTTTT,CSARSPATNEKLFF
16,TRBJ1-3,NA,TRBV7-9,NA,TGTGCCAGCCAACCCGGAGACAGCTTCTCTGGAAACACCATATATTTT,CASQPGDSFSGNTIYF
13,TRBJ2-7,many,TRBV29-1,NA,TGCAGCGTTTCCGCTGGAGGGAACTACGAGCAGTACTTC,CSVSAGGNYEQYF
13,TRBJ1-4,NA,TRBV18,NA,TGTGCCAGCTCACAAGGAGGTGATGAAAAACTGTTTTTT,CASSQGGDEKLFF
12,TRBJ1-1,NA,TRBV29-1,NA,TGCAGCGTCCCGGACCCTTCTACTGAAGCTTTCTTT,CSVPDPSTEAFF
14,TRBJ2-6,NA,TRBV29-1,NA,TGCAGCGCCCGAGGGGGGGTTGGGGCCAACGTCCTGACTTTC,CSARGGVGANVLTF
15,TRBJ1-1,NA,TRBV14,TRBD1,TGTGCCAGCAGCAGGTTTGGACAGGGCGACACTGAAGCTTTCTTT,CASSRFGQGDTEAFF
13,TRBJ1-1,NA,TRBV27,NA,TGTGCCAGCAGTTTAGCCGGGAGAACTGAAGCTTTCTTT,CASSLAGRTEAFF
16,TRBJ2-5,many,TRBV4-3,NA,TGCGCCAGCAGCCAACATGGGCAGGGACCCTCGGGGACCCAGTACTTC,CASSQHGQGPSGTQYF
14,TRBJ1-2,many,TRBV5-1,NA,TGCGCCAGCAGCTTGGGAGGAGAGAACTATGGCTACACCTTC,CASSLGGENYGYTF
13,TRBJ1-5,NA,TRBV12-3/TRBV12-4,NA,TGTGCCAGCAGGGACTCCTACCATCAGCCCCAGCATTTT,CASRDSYHQPQHF
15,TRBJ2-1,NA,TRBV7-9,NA,TGTGCCAGCAGCTTAGTTGGGACACCGGGGGATGAGCAGTTCTTC,CASSLVGTPGDEQFF
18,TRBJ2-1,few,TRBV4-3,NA,TGCGCCAGCAGCCAAGATCCACCTAAGACTAGATCCTACAATGAGCAGTTCTTC,CASSQDPPKTRSYNEQFF
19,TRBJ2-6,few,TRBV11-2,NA,TGTGCCAGCAGCTTAGGGGTCCAGGGGGGGCCCTCTGGGGCCAACGTCCTGACTTTC,CASSLGVQGGPSGANVLTF
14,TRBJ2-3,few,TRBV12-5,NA,TGTGCTAGTGGTTTGTTCGGAAGCCCAGATACGCAGTATTTT,CASGLFGSPDTQYF
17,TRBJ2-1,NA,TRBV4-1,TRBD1,TGCGCCAGCAGCAAGGGACAGACCATACGGACAAAGGGTGAGCAGTTCTTC,CASSKGQTIRTKGEQFF
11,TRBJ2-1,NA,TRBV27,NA,TGTGCCAGCAGTAACACCCATGAGCAGTTCTTC,CASSNTHEQFF